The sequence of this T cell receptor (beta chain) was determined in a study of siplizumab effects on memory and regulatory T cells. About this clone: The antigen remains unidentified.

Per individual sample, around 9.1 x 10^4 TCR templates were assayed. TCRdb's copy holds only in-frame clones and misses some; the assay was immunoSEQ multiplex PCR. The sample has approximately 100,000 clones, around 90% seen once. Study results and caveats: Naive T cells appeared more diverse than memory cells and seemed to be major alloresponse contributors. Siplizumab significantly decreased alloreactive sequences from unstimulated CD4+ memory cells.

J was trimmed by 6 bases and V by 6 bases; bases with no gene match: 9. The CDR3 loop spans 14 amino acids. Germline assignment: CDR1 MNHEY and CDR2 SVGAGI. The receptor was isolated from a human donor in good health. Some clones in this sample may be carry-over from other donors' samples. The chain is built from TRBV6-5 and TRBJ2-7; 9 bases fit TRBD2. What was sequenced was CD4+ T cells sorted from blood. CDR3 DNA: TGTGCCAGCAGGGGAGCGGGAGGAACCCCCGAGCAGTACTTC. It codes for CASRGAGGTPEQYF.